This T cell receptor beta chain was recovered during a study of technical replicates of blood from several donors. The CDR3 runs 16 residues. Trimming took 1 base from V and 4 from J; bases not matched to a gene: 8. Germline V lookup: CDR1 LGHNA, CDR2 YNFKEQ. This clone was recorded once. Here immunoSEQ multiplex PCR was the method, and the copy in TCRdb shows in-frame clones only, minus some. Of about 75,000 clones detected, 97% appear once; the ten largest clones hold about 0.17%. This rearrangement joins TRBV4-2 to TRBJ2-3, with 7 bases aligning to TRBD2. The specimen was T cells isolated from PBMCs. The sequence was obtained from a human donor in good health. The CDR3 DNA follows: TGTGCCAGCAGCCAAGGTTTCGCGGGAGCATCAGATACGCAGTATTTT. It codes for CASSQGFAGASDTQYF.